The 10 T cell receptor beta chains below all came from one sample that was sequenced in a study of blood T cell repertoires in COVID-19. The table came from immunoSEQ multiplex PCR; TCRdb's copy has only in-frame clones and leaves some out. Found here are approximately 15,000 clones, around 77% of them singletons; the top ten hold about 14%. The sample was peripheral blood. The source of these receptors is a human donor in a cohort sampled during active COVID-19.

This rearrangement joins TRBV2 to TRBJ1-2, with 7 bases aligning to TRBD1. V trimming: 6 bases; J trimming: 4 bases; junction bases outside the gene matches: 5. The CDR3 is made up of 13 amino acids. CDR1 and CDR2 from the germline V gene are SNHLY and FYNNEI. The CDR3 DNA reads TGTGCCAGCAGAACCGGGACAGCCTATGGCTACACCTTC. Residues: CASRTGTAYGYTF. The entire variable domain, with the rest obtained from reference TRBV2 and TRBJ1-2, is as follows: EPEVTQTPSHQVTQMGQEVILRCVPISNHLYFYWYRQILGQKVEFLVSFYNNEISEKSEIFDDQFSVERPDGSNFTLKIRSTKLEDSAMYFCASRTGTAYGYTFGSGTRLTVV.

The chain couples TRBV28 to TRBJ2-5; 8 nucleotides line up with TRBD1. Germline loops: CDR1 MDHEN, CDR2 SYDVKM. The CDR3 has 16 residues. Losses at the gene ends were 5 bases for V and 5 bases for J; bases not matched to a gene: 13. CDR3 nucleotides: TGTGCCAGCAGTACCCGACAGGGGCGCCTCGTGGAGACCCAGTACTTC. This encodes CASSTRQGRLVETQYF.

The chain carries TRBV24-1 and TRBJ2-3, with no clear D. This CDR3 has 13 amino acids. V lost 3 bases and J lost 6, with 9 bases in between. Germline CDR1 reads KGHDR; CDR2 reads SFDVKD. CDR3 region: CATSDPGYDTQYF. Written as DNA, the CDR3 is TGTGCCACCAGTGATCCAGGCTATGATACGCAGTATTTT.

This clone turned up a few times. The chain has TRBV7-9 and TRBJ2-2; TRBD2 agrees at 10 bases. The ends lost 3 bases at V and 2 bases at J; junction bases unmatched: 9. CDR3 size: 18 residues. Germline CDR1 SEHNR, CDR2 FQNEAQ (reference sequence). The CDR3 spells CASSFQRGGGGNTGELFF. The DNA of the CDR3 is TGTGCCAGCAGCTTCCAGCGGGGGGGCGGGGGTAACACCGGGGAGCTGTTTTTT.

This clone has more than one count but fewer than ten. The chain recombines TRBV6-2 or TRBV6-3 with TRBJ2-1; possible D gene TRBD2, 6 bases. Germline CDR1 and CDR2: MNHEY and SVGEGT. Trimming shortened V by 5 bases and J by 0 bases, and 11 bases separated the two germline ends. The CDR3 consists of 15 residues. CDR3 in amino acids: CASSQRGSSYNEQFF. The DNA of the CDR3 is TGTGCCAGCAGTCAACGGGGGAGCTCCTACAATGAGCAGTTCTTC.

J is TRBJ2-3 and V is TRBV10-3, with a possible D match to TRBD1 (5 bases). The CDR3 is 19 amino acids. Germline V gene lookup returns CDR1 ENHRY and CDR2 SYGVKD. V dropped 4 bases and J dropped 0 bases, with 23 bases sitting between them. CDR3 in amino acids: CAISGSIGQTLFSTDTQYF. In nucleotides, the CDR3 is TGTGCCATCAGTGGGTCTATCGGACAAACCCTTTTTAGCACAGATACGCAGTATTTT.

V gene TRBV10-3 combines with J gene TRBJ1-2; no reliable D call. V lost 4 bases to trimming and J lost 0 bases, with 3 bases between them. Germline V CDR1 and CDR2: ENHRY, SYGVKD. The CDR3 totals 12 residues. In DNA, the CDR3 is TGTGCCATCAGTGTCACTAACTATGGCTACACCTTC. As protein: CAISVTNYGYTF.

CDR3 residues: CASSAAGIQETQYF. In DNA form, the CDR3 reads TGCGCCAGCAGTGCGGCGGGGATACAAGAGACCCAGTACTTC. The chain combines TRBV10-1 with TRBJ2-5, with D possibly matching TRBD2 (6 bases). The length of the CDR3 is 14 residues. CDR1 is WNHNN, CDR2 SYGVQD, per germline (reference sequence). Trimming removed 4 bases from V and 2 bases from J, with 11 bases in between.

This clone showed up just a few times. V is TRBV30 and J is TRBJ2-5; TRBD1 matches 7 bases. V trimming: 2 bases; J trimming: 3 bases; junction bases outside the gene matches: 6. Germline V CDR1 and CDR2: GTSNPN, SVGIG (reference sequence). CDR3 size: 14 residues. The CDR3 here is CAWSRGGMEETQYF. DNA for the CDR3: TGTGCCTGGAGTCGAGGGGGCATGGAAGAGACCCAGTACTTC.

This clone is termed medium-sized (0.01 to 0.1%). The genes are TRBV28 and TRBJ1-2, with 7 bases fitting TRBD1. Germline trimming cut 2 bases from V and 7 bases from J; bases unmatched to any gene: 4. CDR1 and CDR2 from the germline V gene are MDHEN and SYDVKM. The CDR3 consists of 13 residues. The CDR3 region is CASSLGRGTGYTF. The CDR3 DNA follows: TGTGCCAGCAGTTTAGGCAGGGGGACTGGCTACACCTTC.